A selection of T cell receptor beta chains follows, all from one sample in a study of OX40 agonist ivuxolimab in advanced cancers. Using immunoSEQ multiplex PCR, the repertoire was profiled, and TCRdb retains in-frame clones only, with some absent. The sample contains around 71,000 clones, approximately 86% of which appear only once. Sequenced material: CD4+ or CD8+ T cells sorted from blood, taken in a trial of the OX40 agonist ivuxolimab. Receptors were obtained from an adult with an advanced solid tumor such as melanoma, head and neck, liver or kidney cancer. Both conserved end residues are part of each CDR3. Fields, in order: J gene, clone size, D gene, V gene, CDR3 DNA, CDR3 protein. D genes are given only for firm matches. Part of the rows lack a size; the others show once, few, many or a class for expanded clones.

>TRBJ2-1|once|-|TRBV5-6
TGTGCCAGCAGCCCACTCAGATACGACAACAATGAGCAGTTCTTC
CASSPLRYDNNEQFF
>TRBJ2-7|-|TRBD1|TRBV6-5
TGTGCCAGCAGTTACTCGGACAGGGGATCCTACGAGCAGTACTTC
CASSYSDRGSYEQYF
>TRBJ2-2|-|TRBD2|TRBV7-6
TGTGCCAGCAGCTTCTGGCGGGAGGCAGGCGGGGAGCTGTTTTTT
CASSFWREAGGELFF
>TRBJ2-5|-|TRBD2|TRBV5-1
TGCGCCAGCAGCTTGCCCAGCGGGGAGGAGACCCAGTACTTC
CASSLPSGEETQYF
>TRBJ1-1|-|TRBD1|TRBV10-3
TGTGCCATCAGTAACGACAGGGTGTTAACCGAAGCTTTCTTT
CAISNDRVLTEAFF
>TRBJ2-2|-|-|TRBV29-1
TGCAGCGTTGTGGGGACCTCGAACACCGGGGAGCTGTTTTTT
CSVVGTSNTGELFF
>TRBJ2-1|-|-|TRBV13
TGTGCCAGCAGCTTACCTGGGTCCTACTACAATGAGCAGTTCTTC
CASSLPGSYYNEQFF
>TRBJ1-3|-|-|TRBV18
TGTGCCAGCTCGCTTAACAGTGTACCTGGAAACACCATATATTTT
CASSLNSVPGNTIYF
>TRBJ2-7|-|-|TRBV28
TGTGCCAGCACTGGATACTCCTACGAGCAGTACTTC
CASTGYSYEQYF
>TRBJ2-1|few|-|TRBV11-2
TGTGCCAGCAGCTTAGCGAAGGCTAGCGCTAGACCACAGTTCTTC
CASSLAKASARPQFF
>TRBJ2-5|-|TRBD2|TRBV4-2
TGTGCCAGCAGCCAAGGGGCTAGCGGGATCCAAGAGACCCAGTACTTC
CASSQGASGIQETQYF
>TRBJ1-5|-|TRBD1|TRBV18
TGTGCCAGCTCAGCCGGGACAGGGGGCAATCAGCCCCAGCATTTT
CASSAGTGGNQPQHF
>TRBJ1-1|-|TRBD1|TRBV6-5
TGTGCCAGCAGTTACCGCGGACAGGGCAACACTGAAGCTTTCTTT
CASSYRGQGNTEAFF
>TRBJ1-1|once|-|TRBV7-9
TGTGCCAGCAGCTTTCAATACCGGGGGACTGAAGCTTTCTTT
CASSFQYRGTEAFF
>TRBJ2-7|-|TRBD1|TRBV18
TGTGCCAGCTCACAGACAGGGTCCTACGAGCAGTACTTC
CASSQTGSYEQYF
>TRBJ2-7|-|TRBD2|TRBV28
TGTGCCAGCACCGGCTCGGGACTAGCGGGAGATTTAAGGTTAGACTTC
CASTGSGLAGDLRLDF
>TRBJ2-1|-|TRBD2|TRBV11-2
TGTGCCAGCAGCCTGAGACTAGCGGGAGGTCTTAATGAGCAGTTCTTC
CASSLRLAGGLNEQFF
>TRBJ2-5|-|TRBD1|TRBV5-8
TGTGCCAGCAGCCCGCGACAGGGGACGGAGACCCAGTACTTC
CASSPRQGTETQYF
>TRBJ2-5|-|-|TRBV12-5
TGTGCTAGTGTAGGGGTTGATCAAGAGACCCAGTACTTC
CASVGVDQETQYF
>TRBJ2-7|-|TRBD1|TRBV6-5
TGTGCCAGCAGACCATATAAACAGGGGAAGTACGAGCAGTACTTC
CASRPYKQGKYEQYF
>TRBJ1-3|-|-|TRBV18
TGTGCCAGCTCGCCCGGGACAGGAAACACCATATATTTT
CASSPGTGNTIYF
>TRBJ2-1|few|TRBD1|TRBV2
TGTGCCAGCACACCGGGACAGGACAATGAGCAGTTCTTC
CASTPGQDNEQFF
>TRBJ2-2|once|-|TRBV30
TGTGCCGGCCGGGACAAGAACACCGGGGAGCTGTTTTTT
CAGRDKNTGELFF
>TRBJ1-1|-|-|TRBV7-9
TGTGCCAGCAGCTTAGAGGAGAACACTGAAGCTTTCTTT
CASSLEENTEAFF
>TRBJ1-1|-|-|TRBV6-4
TGTGCCAGCAGGCCCCGCGGGCGGATGAACACTGAAGCTTTCTTT
CASRPRGRMNTEAFF
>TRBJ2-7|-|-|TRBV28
TGTGCCAGCAGTTCCCACTACGAGCAGTACTTC
CASSSHYEQYF
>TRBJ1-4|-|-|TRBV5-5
TGTGCCAGCCAGAACGGCCGGACAGCTAGTGAAAAACTGTTTTTT
CASQNGRTASEKLFF
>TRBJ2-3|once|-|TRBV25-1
TGTGCCAGCAGTGACGGGATGCACACAGATACGCAGTATTTT
CASSDGMHTDTQYF
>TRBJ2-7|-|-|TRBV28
TGTGCCAGCAGTTTATATGGCGGAGCGGGCGAGCAGTACTTC
CASSLYGGAGEQYF
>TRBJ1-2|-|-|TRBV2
TGTGCCAGCAGTGAGTCCGTCCTCGCCACCTATGGCTATACCTTC
CASSESVLATYGYTF
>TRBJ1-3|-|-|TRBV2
TGTGCCAGCAGTAGGGACGGCTCTGGAAACACCATATATTTT
CASSRDGSGNTIYF
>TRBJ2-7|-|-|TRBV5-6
TGTGCCAGCAGCTTGACGGGTAGAAACGAGCAGTACTTC
CASSLTGRNEQYF
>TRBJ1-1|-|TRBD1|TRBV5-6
TGTGCCAGCAGCTTCTGGACAGGTGTGGGCACTGAAGCTTTCTTT
CASSFWTGVGTEAFF
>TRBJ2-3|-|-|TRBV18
TGTGCCAGCTCACCCTCGGGGGTCGAGACAGATACGCAGTATTTT
CASSPSGVETDTQYF
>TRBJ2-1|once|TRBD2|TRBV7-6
TGTGCCAGCAGCCCACCACTACGAGCGGGAGTACGTTACAATGAGCAGTTCTTC
CASSPPLRAGVRYNEQFF
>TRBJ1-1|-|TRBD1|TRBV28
TGTGCCAGCAGTCCGACAGGGTTGGGTGAAGCTTTCTTT
CASSPTGLGEAFF
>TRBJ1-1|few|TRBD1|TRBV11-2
TGTGCCAGCAGCTTAGAGACAGGGGGCACTGAAGCTTTCTTT
CASSLETGGTEAFF
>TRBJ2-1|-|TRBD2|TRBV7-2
TGTGCCAGCAGTAATGGACTAGCGGGCAGTAGGCAGTTCTTC
CASSNGLAGSRQFF
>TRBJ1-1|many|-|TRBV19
TGTGCCAGTACGTATCAAAACACTGAAGCTTTCTTT
CASTYQNTEAFF
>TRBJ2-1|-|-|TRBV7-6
TGTGCCAGCAGCTCCAGCGGTCAGCGCAATGAGCAGTTCTTC
CASSSSGQRNEQFF
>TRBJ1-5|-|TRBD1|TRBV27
TGTGCCAGCAGTTTAGGGACAGGGGGCACTCAGCCCCAGCATTTT
CASSLGTGGTQPQHF
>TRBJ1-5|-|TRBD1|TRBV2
TGTGCCAGCAGTGAACAGGGGGTAAGCAATCAGCCCCAGCATTTT
CASSEQGVSNQPQHF
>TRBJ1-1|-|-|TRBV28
TGTGCCAGCAGTCGGGACGGGGCGGACACTGAAGCTTTCTTT
CASSRDGADTEAFF
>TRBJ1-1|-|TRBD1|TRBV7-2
TGTGCCAGCAGCTTCCGGGACAGGTCGAACACTGAAGCTTTCTTT
CASSFRDRSNTEAFF
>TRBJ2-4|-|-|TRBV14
TGTGCCAGCAGCCAAGGACAGGGAGGCATTCAGTACTTC
CASSQGQGGIQYF
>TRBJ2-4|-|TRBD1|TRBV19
TGTGCCAGTGGACAGGGAGGAAACATTCAGTACTTC
CASGQGGNIQYF
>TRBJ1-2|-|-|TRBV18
TGTGCCAGCTCACCAAGACTCGAGGGACGGGGAGGGGAAGGCTACACCTTC
CASSPRLEGRGGEGYTF
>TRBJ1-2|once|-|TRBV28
TGTGCCAGCAGTTTTACAGGCTATGGCTACACCTTC
CASSFTGYGYTF
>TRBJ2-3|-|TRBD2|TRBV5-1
TGCGCCAGCAACCTTGGGACTAGCGGGTTTAGCACAGATACGCAGTATTTT
CASNLGTSGFSTDTQYF
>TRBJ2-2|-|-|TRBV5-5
TGTGCCAGCAGCACAGGGTTCCCCGGGGAGCTGTTTTTT
CASSTGFPGELFF
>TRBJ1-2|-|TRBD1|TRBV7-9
TGTGCCAGCAGCTTAGCATCTCTCCGCCAGGGGGCAGATGGCTACACCTTC
CASSLASLRQGADGYTF
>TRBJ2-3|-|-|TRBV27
TGTGCCAGCACCGCGCAGGGAGGTACGCAGTATTTT
CASTAQGGTQYF
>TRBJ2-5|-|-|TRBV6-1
TGTGCCAGCAGCGAACCGCGACTAGGACTAGAGACCCAGTACTTC
CASSEPRLGLETQYF
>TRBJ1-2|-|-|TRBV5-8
TGTGCCAGCAGGACCGTAGCTAACTATGGCTACACCTTC
CASRTVANYGYTF